This entry concerns a single T cell receptor beta chain. The sample belongs to a study of T-cell memory formation after mild COVID-19. TCRdb processed the 5' RACE reads anew with MiXCR; each CDR3 protein has one entry. Of about 610,000 distinct CDR3 sequences detected, roughly 17% appear once; the ten largest clones hold less than 10%. V lost 1 base to trimming and J lost 4 bases, with 8 bases between them. This CDR3 region has 12 residues. Per the germline V gene, CDR1 is GTSNPN and CDR2 is SVGIG (reference sequence). V gene TRBV30 combines with J gene TRBJ2-7; the D gene could be TRBD1 or TRBD2 (5 bases each). This receptor was obtained from an adult woman who had mild COVID-19 (a few samples of this study predate the infection). Cell type and time point are not known. What was sequenced was PBMCs or a T cell subset sorted from them (not recorded which). Here the CDR3 reads CAWSAGLYEQYF. The CDR3 nucleotides read TGTGCCTGGAGTGCGGGGCTATACGAGCAGTACTTC.